This entry concerns a single TCR beta chain. Its antigen is unknown. The CDR3 has 15 amino acids. The sample is drawn from a study of CXCR3-negative and CXCR3-positive naive CD8 T cells. Via 5' RACE with UMI labels, TRB cDNA libraries were prepared. TCRdb re-called the 5' RACE reads, yielding one record per CDR3 amino acid sequence without DNA. The sample has tens of thousands of distinct CDR3 sequences. Overall study results and limits: Relative to CXCR3-negative naive cells, CXCR3-positive naive cells had more hydrophobic TRB CDR3s.

Each CD8+ T cell subset was flow-sorted in triplicate. Every sort contained 300,000 cells. The sequence was obtained from a human donor in good health. Some clones in this sample may be carry-over from other donors' samples. The sequencing input was naive CXCR3+ CD8+ T cells from blood. As for subset: CD45RO-CCR7+CD27+CD95- naive CD8+ T cells expressing CXCR3 (TNR3+). V usage is TRBV12-3 or TRBV12-4 and J usage is TRBJ2-1; checking the TCRdb D call of TRBD1 is not possible without DNA. CDR3 in amino acids: CASSLGDSSYNEQFF.